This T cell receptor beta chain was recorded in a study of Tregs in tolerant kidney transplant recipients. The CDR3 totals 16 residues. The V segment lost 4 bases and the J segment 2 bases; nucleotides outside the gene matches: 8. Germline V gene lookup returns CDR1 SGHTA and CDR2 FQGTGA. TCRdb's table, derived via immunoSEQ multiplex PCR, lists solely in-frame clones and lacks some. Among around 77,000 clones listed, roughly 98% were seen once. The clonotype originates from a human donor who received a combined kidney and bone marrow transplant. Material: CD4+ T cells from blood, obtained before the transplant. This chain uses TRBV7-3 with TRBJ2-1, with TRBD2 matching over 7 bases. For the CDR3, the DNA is TGTGCCAGCAGCTCGAAAGGCGGGGGACCCTACAATGAGCAGTTCTTC. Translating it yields CASSSKGGGPYNEQFF.